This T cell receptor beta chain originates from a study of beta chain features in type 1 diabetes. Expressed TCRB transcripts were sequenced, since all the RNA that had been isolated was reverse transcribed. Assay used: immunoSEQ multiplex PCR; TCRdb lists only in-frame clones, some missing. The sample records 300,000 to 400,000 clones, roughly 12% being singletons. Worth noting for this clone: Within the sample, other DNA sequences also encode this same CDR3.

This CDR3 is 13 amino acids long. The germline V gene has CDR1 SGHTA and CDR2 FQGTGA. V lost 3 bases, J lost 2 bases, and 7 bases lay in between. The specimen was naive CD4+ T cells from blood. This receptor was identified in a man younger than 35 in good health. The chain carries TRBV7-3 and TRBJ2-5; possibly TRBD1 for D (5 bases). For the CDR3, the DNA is TGTGCCAGCAGCTTGGGGCCGCAAGAGACCCAGTACTTC. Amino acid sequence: CASSLGPQETQYF. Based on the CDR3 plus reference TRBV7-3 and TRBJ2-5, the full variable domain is GAGVSQTPSNKVTEKGKYVELRCDPISGHTALYWYRQSLGQGPEFLIYFQGTGAADDSGLPNDRFFAVRPEGSVSTLKIQRTERGDSAVYLCASSLGPQETQYFGPGTRLLVL.